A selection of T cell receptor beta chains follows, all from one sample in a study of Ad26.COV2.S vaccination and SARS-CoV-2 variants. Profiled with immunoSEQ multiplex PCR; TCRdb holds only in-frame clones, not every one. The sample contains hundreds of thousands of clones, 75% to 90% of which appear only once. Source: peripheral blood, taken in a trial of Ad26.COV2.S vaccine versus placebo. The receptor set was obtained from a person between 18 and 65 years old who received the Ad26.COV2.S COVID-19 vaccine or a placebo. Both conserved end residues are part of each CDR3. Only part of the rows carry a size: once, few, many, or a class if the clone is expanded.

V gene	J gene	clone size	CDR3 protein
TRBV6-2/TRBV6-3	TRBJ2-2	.	CASSTPGLAGVTGELFF
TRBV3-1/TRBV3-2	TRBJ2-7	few	CASSQSLSYEQYF
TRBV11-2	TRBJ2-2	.	CASSRNRVSNTGELFF
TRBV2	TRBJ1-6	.	CASTKQDVNSPLHF
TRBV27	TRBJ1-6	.	CASSSRTQGANSPLHF
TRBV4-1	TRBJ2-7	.	CASSQGLAGAYEQYF
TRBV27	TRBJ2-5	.	CASSHLDRVAETQYF
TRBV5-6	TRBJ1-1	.	CASSLVRMRFAEAFF
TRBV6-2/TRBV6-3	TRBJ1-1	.	CASSKRISEAFF
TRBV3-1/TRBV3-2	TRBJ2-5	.	CAITLGGSAQYF
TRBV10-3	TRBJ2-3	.	CAIRSDYPGRGSTDTQYF
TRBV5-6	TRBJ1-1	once	CASSFDTINTEAFF
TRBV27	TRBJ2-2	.	CASRTSGVTGELFF
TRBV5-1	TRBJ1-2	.	CASSLGQGGDGYTF
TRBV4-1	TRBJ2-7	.	CASSQPDRGAYEQYF
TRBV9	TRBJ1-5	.	CASSVGGTGNQPQHF
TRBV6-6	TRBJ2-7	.	CASRPDGNYEQYF
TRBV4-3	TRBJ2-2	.	CASSQDAIPRELFF
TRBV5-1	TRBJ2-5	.	CASSSDRGRETQYF
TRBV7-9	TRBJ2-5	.	CASSRTFQETQYF
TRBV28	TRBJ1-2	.	CASSLGRRGYTF
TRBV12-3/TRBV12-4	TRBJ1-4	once	CASSFDEKLFF
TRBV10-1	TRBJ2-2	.	CASSDSNTGELFF
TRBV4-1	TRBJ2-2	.	CASSQTGFPGELFF
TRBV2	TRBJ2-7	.	CASSADRDHEQYF
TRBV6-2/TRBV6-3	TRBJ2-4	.	CASSYSQTGNIQYF
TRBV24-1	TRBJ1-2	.	CATSDNRDRGAYGYTF
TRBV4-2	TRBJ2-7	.	CASSGSQADSEQYF
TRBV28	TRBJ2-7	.	CASSLKIAGVSYEQYF
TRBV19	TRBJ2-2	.	CASSARGHTGELFF
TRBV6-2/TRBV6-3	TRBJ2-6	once	CASSYSGLGSTGANVLTF